These 18 T cell receptor beta chains originate from one sample sequenced in a study of T cell responses to AZD1222 COVID-19 vaccine. Libraries were prepared by immunoSEQ multiplex PCR; TCRdb keeps only in-frame clonotypes and omits some of them. The sample has about 180,000 clones, around 88% seen once; the top ten hold approximately 8%. Material: peripheral blood, obtained on day 0 of AZD1222 vaccination. Every receptor here comes from an adult in good health.

V and J are TRBV19 and TRBJ1-1; D gene unclear. Trimming removed 3 bases from V and 10 bases from J, with 15 bases in between. CDR3 length equals 13 residues. Germline V CDR1 and CDR2: LNHDA, SQIVND (reference sequence). In nucleotides, the CDR3 is TGTGCCAGTAGTATCTCGGCCGGGCGTGTAGCTTTCTTT. Its translation: CASSISAGRVAFF.

V and J are TRBV25-1 and TRBJ1-4; TRBD1 might be the D (6 bases). This CDR3 is built from 15 residues. The V end was cut by 1 base, the J end by 4 bases, with 10 bases between. Germline V gives CDR1 MGHDK, CDR2 SYGVNS. CDR3 coding DNA: TGTGCCAGCAGTGAATCAGGGGCCCGTAATGAAAAACTGTTTTTT. Translated, it gives CASSESGARNEKLFF.

The chain couples TRBV10-1 to TRBJ2-1, with D unclear. The V gene lost 3 bases and the J gene lost 6 bases, with 15 bases spanning the gap. CDR1 is WNHNN, CDR2 SYGVQD, per germline (reference sequence). This CDR3 spans 15 amino acids. CDR3: CASSESFPPFNEQFF. The CDR3, as DNA: TGCGCCAGCAGTGAATCCTTCCCTCCCTTCAATGAGCAGTTCTTC.

V usage is TRBV4-1 and J usage is TRBJ2-1, with 7 bases matching TRBD1. The CDR3 is made up of 12 amino acids. In germline, CDR1 is MGHRA, CDR2 YSYEKL. J lost 4 bases, V lost 9 bases, and 3 bases had no gene match. DNA of the CDR3: TGCGCCAGTACAGGGGTTTACAATGAGCAGTTCTTC. Protein sequence: CASTGVYNEQFF.

The rearrangement links TRBV5-1 to TRBJ2-3; no clear D gene. Trimming shortened V by 0 bases and J by 0 bases, and 8 bases separated the two germline ends. The germline CDR1 and CDR2 sequences are SGHRS and YFSETQ. The CDR3 is made up of 15 amino acids. For the CDR3, the DNA is TGCGCCAGCAGCTTGGAGGCGGCGAGCACAGATACGCAGTATTTT. Translated, it gives CASSLEAASTDTQYF.

This clone was picked up one time. The J gene is TRBJ2-1, the V gene TRBV10-3; 9 bases map to TRBD1. V was pared by 3 bases and J by 2 bases, with 8 bases of the junction left unmatched. Germline V gives CDR1 ENHRY, CDR2 SYGVKD. The CDR3 is 17 residues long. This CDR3 is CAISERPGQGTYNEQFF. Here the CDR3 DNA reads TGTGCCATCAGTGAACGTCCGGGACAGGGAACCTACAATGAGCAGTTCTTC.

The chain links TRBV4-2 to TRBJ1-2, with D tentatively TRBD1 (5 bases). With 4 bases removed from V and 4 bases from J, the gap between germline ends came to 13 bases. CDR1 is LGHNA and CDR2 is YNFKEQ in the germline V gene. The length of the CDR3 is 14 residues. The CDR3: CASSPPGEVYGYTF. CDR3 coding DNA: TGTGCCAGCAGCCCCCCGGGGGAGGTCTATGGCTACACCTTC.

The chain's CDR3 is CASSSLAGNSPLHF. The DNA for the CDR3 is TGTGCCAGCAGTTCCTTAGCAGGGAATTCACCCCTCCACTTT. The genes are TRBV6-5 and TRBJ1-6; possibly TRBD1 for D (5 bases). The germline CDR1 and CDR2 sequences are MNHEY and SVGAGI. This CDR3 has 14 amino acids. Between the trimmed V and J ends, which lost 4 bases and 7 bases, there was a span of 11 bases.

This clone was recorded only once. V and J are TRBV6-5 and TRBJ1-2; TRBD1 aligns across 11 bases. The CDR3 runs 15 residues. With 6 bases clipped from V and 4 bases from J, the junction kept 7 bases outside the gene matches. Germline assignment: CDR1 MNHEY and CDR2 SVGAGI. CDR3 in amino acids: CASRSGTGGFYGYTF. The CDR3 nucleotides are TGTGCCAGCAGGTCCGGGACAGGGGGTTTCTATGGCTACACCTTC.

V gene TRBV30 combines with J gene TRBJ2-7; the D is unclear. The V gene lost 0 bases and the J gene lost 2 bases, with 8 bases spanning the gap. This CDR3 is built from 13 residues. CDR1 and CDR2 from the germline V gene are GTSNPN and SVGIG (reference sequence). Written as DNA, the CDR3 is TGTGCCTGGAGTGTCGGGTGGACCTACGAGCAGTACTTC. Encoded protein: CAWSVGWTYEQYF.

V gene TRBV6-2 or TRBV6-3 combines with J gene TRBJ1-6; D not resolved. The germline CDR1 and CDR2 sequences are MNHEY and SVGEGT. The V and J ends lost 6 bases and 0 bases respectively, with 15 bases between them. This CDR3 has 17 residues. CDR3 region: CASSKNVGSSYNSPLHF. CDR3 in DNA: TGTGCCAGCAGCAAGAACGTGGGAAGCTCCTATAATTCACCCCTCCACTTT.

This rearrangement joins TRBV5-1 to TRBJ2-5, with TRBD2 as a possible D gene (5 bases). The V gene lost 0 bases and the J gene lost 4 bases, with 13 bases spanning the gap. The germline V gene has CDR1 SGHRS and CDR2 YFSETQ. This CDR3 has 15 residues. As DNA, the CDR3 is TGCGCCAGCAGCTTGGAACTACCCCGGGGAGAGACCCAGTACTTC. This encodes CASSLELPRGETQYF.

V is TRBV19 and J is TRBJ1-4; D gene uncertain. The germline V gene has CDR1 LNHDA and CDR2 SQIVND (reference sequence). V lost 4 bases, J lost 10 bases, and 7 bases lay in between. This CDR3 is built from 11 residues. The CDR3 region is CASSKGGKLFF. DNA for the CDR3: TGTGCCAGTAGTAAGGGAGGAAAACTGTTTTTT.

J is TRBJ2-5 and V is TRBV3-1 (or the pseudogene TRBV3-2); D may be TRBD1 (8 bases). The CDR3 consists of 17 residues. Trimming took 0 bases from V and 4 from J, leaving 18 bases between them. Germline lookup yields CDR1 LGHDT and CDR2 YNNKEL (reference sequence). DNA of the CDR3: TGTGCCAGCAGCCAAGATTTGTCTACAGGGGGGGGAGAGACCCAGTACTTC. Its protein product is CASSQDLSTGGGETQYF.

The V gene is TRBV30, the J gene TRBJ2-2; D unclear. There are 12 residues in the CDR3. From germline, CDR1 is GTSNPN and CDR2 SVGIG (reference sequence). V was shortened by 3 bases and J by 4 bases, with 6 bases between the two germline ends. CDR3 region: CAWRPSTGELFF. In DNA form, the CDR3 reads TGTGCCTGGAGGCCTAGCACCGGGGAGCTGTTTTTT.

The J gene is TRBJ1-4, the V gene TRBV14; D not certain. The V and J ends lost 3 bases and 4 bases respectively, with 3 bases between them. The CDR3 length is 12 residues. CDR1 is SGHDN, CDR2 FVKESK, per germline. CDR3 DNA: TGTGCCAGCAGCCACAATAATGAAAAACTGTTTTTT. Protein product: CASSHNNEKLFF.

This clone was detected a few times. The chain joins TRBV7-9 to TRBJ1-2; TRBD1 is a possible D gene (6 bases). Germline V gives CDR1 SEHNR, CDR2 FQNEAQ (reference sequence). This CDR3 has 16 residues. Trimming took 8 bases from V and 0 from J, leaving 19 bases between them. The CDR3 coding sequence is TGTGCCAGCGGGAGGGGTCAGGGGCTTGCTAACTATGGCTACACCTTC. It is translated as CASGRGQGLANYGYTF.

J is TRBJ2-2 and V is TRBV30; TRBD2 matches 8 bases. The V gene's germline CDR1 is GTSNPN and CDR2 SVGIG (reference sequence). V was clipped by 8 bases and J by 2 bases; unmatched bases: 10. The CDR3 contains 15 residues. CDR3 loop: CARSLAGVNTGELFF. CDR3 sequence (DNA): TGTGCCCGTTCCCTAGCGGGCGTTAACACCGGGGAGCTGTTTTTT.